Below are 20 T cell receptor beta chains sequenced from a single sample in a study of post-analysis software for immune sequencing data. The authors incorporated unique molecular identifiers into the TCR beta cDNA libraries. One entry per CDR3 protein results from TCRdb running MiXCR on the PCR reads. The data show approximately 250,000 distinct CDR3 sequences, 30% to 45% seen once. Study-wide results and caveats: Among roughly five TRBV segments more frequent in patients than controls were TRBV5-6, TRBV5-1 and TRBV20-1.

These receptors' antigens are unknown. The sample taken for sequencing was blood. These receptors were obtained from a girl under 18 with multiple sclerosis.

This clonotype came up a few times. This could be a read error, since a much larger clone is one nucleotide away. The CDR3 DNA is TGTGCCATTGCCGGGACAGGGGGGAATGAGCAGTTCTTC. Residues: CAIAGTGGNEQFF. This chain joins TRBV10-3 and TRBJ2-1; 11 nucleotides line up with TRBD1. Trimming removed 9 bases from V and 7 bases from J; junction bases left unmatched: 5. In germline, CDR1 is ENHRY, CDR2 SYGVKD. The CDR3 covers 13 residues.

The CDR3 DNA is TGCAGTGCTAGGGTATGGGGGACGGGACGCGATACGCAGTATTTT. It encodes CSARVWGTGRDTQYF. The chain combines TRBV20-1 with TRBJ2-3; D assignment may be TRBD1 or TRBD2 (5 bases each). The germline V gene has CDR1 DFQATT and CDR2 SNEGSKA (reference sequence). The CDR3 contains 15 residues. Trimming left V 3 bases short and J 6 bases short, with 19 bases between.

This clonotype came up many times. This chain connects TRBV5-1 to TRBJ2-1; D is uncertain. Germline lookup yields CDR1 SGHRS and CDR2 YFSETQ. CDR3 length: 15 amino acids. V lost 2 bases and J lost 6, with 15 bases in between. CDR3 coding DNA: TGCGCCAGCAGCTTAGGGCTCAAGGACCGCAATGAGCAGTTCTTC. This translates into CASSLGLKDRNEQFF.

This clonotype was counted ten times or more. The chain employs TRBV20-1 and TRBJ1-4, with 9 bases matching TRBD1. The CDR3 is 14 amino acids. Germline V lookup: CDR1 DFQATT, CDR2 SNEGSKA (reference sequence). V lost 6 bases, J lost 6 bases, and 8 bases stayed unmatched. Here the CDR3 reads CSALGTGNYEKLFF. In DNA, the CDR3 is TGCAGTGCCCTGGGGACAGGGAACTATGAAAAACTGTTTTTT.

This clonotype has more than one count but fewer than ten. This chain joins TRBV30 and TRBJ2-5; D is perhaps TRBD1 (5 bases). The CDR3 covers 13 residues. Germline CDR1 GTSNPN, CDR2 SVGIG (reference sequence). V was cut by 4 bases and J by 0 bases, with 9 bases left in between. The CDR3 loop is CAWNPGHQETQYF. CDR3 nucleotide sequence: TGTGCCTGGAACCCAGGGCACCAAGAGACCCAGTACTTC.

In this sample, this clonotype turned up a few times. This sequence joins TRBV20-1 and TRBJ1-1; a weak D match, TRBD1 (6 bases). CDR1 DFQATT and CDR2 SNEGSKA come from the germline V gene (reference sequence). The V end lost 0 bases, the J end lost 8 bases, and 19 bases lay between the germline ends. CDR3 length: 15 residues. The chain's CDR3 is CSARDRWGLHWEAFF. The CDR3 region has the DNA TGCAGTGCTAGAGATCGGTGGGGGCTACACTGGGAAGCTTTCTTT.

As concerns this clonotype: A much larger clone lies a single base off, so this may be a read error. The V and J genes are TRBV6-4 and TRBJ2-3, with D tentatively TRBD2 (5 bases). Per the germline V gene, CDR1 is MRHNA and CDR2 is SNTAGT. CDR3 length: 14 residues. V shed 6 bases and J shed 4 bases, with 14 bases lying between them. The CDR3 loop is CASRDARGADTQYF. The DNA of the CDR3 is TGTGCCAGCAGGGACGCCCGGGGAGCAGATACGCAGTATTTT.

CDR3: CASSPGLAGGYEQYF. CDR3 bases: TGCGCCAGCAGCCCAGGACTAGCGGGAGGCTACGAGCAGTACTTC. The J gene is TRBJ2-4, the V gene TRBV5-1, with 14 bases fitting TRBD2. TRBJ2-7 matches the DNA end more closely, so the J call is doubtful. The CDR3 extends over 15 amino acids. Germline loops: CDR1 SGHRS, CDR2 YFSETQ.

This clonotype has at least ten counts. V is TRBV5-1 and J is TRBJ2-3; 7 bases match TRBD2. The CDR3 runs to 16 residues. Germline CDR1 reads SGHRS; CDR2 reads YFSETQ. The junction had 16 bases not matched to a gene; V was cut back by 4 bases and J by 8 bases. The chain's CDR3 is CASSGDPAGVSATQYF. For the CDR3, the DNA is TGCGCCAGCAGCGGGGACCCCGCGGGAGTTTCGGCTACGCAGTATTTT.

This clonotype was observed once. This sequence may be a read error, since a much larger clone differs from it by one base. The chain combines TRBV9 with TRBJ2-5; D gene ambiguous. TRBJ2-1 matches the DNA end more closely, so the J call is doubtful. CDR3 length: 15 amino acids. CDR1 and CDR2 (germline): SGDLS, YYNGEE. CDR3 protein: CASSALRALQETQFF. CDR3 nucleotides: TGTGCCAGCAGCGCCCTCCGGGCCCTCCAAGAGACCCAGTTCTTC.

The chain joins TRBV10-3 to TRBJ1-1, with 7 bases identical to TRBD1. The CDR3 is 14 amino acids. After removal of 5 bases from V and 2 bases from J, the junction contained 5 bases not matched to a gene. The V gene's germline CDR1 is ENHRY and CDR2 SYGVKD. As DNA, the CDR3 is TGTGCCATCAGTCAGGCAGGGGGTAACACTGAAGCTTTCTTT. As protein: CAISQAGGNTEAFF.

This rearrangement joins TRBV4-1 to TRBJ2-5; D gene ambiguous. The CDR3 totals 13 residues. Germline CDR1 is MGHRA and CDR2 is YSYEKL. The germline V and J ends were trimmed by 0 bases and 2 bases, with 4 bases remaining between them. The CDR3 spells CASSQEGQETQYF. CDR3 coding DNA: TGCGCCAGCAGCCAAGAAGGACAAGAGACCCAGTACTTC.

This clonotype was detected a few times. The chain links TRBV20-1 to TRBJ2-7; 8 bases map to TRBD1. Looked up from germline, CDR1 is DFQATT and CDR2 is SNEGSKA (reference sequence). The CDR3 is made up of 13 amino acids. V trimming: 4 bases; J trimming: 7 bases; junction bases outside the gene matches: 9. Here the CDR3 reads CSATDRVTNEQYF. The CDR3 region has the DNA TGCAGTGCTACGGACAGGGTCACCAATGAGCAGTACTTC.

This chain uses TRBV18 with TRBJ1-2, with TRBD1 as a possible D gene (6 bases). Germline V gene lookup returns CDR1 KGHSH and CDR2 LQKENI. The CDR3 contains 14 residues. V gave up 3 bases and J gave up 6 bases, with 14 bases separating them. The CDR3 DNA reads as TGTGCCAGCTCACCCGATTTCAGGGGTGATGGCTACACCTTC. It yields the protein CASSPDFRGDGYTF.

The rearrangement uses TRBV7-2 and TRBJ2-5, with D unresolved. The tail of the sequence fits TRBJ2-7 better, so the J call may be wrong. There are 10 residues in the CDR3. CDR1 is SGHTA and CDR2 is FQGNSA in the germline V gene. The CDR3 protein is CASKTGEQYF. CDR3 coding DNA: TGTGCCAGCAAGACGGGCGAGCAGTACTTC.

Turning to this clonotype: An end of the junction does not agree with germline; a read error may underlie this. The J gene is TRBJ1-2, the V gene TRBV4-1; 8 bases line up with TRBD1. The CDR3 is 15 amino acids. Germline values: CDR1 MGHRA, CDR2 YSYEKL. The CDR3 loop reads CTSTPRFVTGDGYTF. The CDR3 region has the DNA TGCACCAGCACTCCAAGATTCGTGACAGGGGATGGCTACACCTTC.

This clonotype appeared many times. V is TRBV7-9 and J is TRBJ1-2; TRBD1 matches at 10 bases. The CDR3 has 14 residues. With V trimmed by 5 bases and J by 8 bases, 8 bases remained unmatched. Germline CDR1 SEHNR, CDR2 FQNEAQ (reference sequence). CDR3 coding DNA: TGTGCCAGCAGCGCCGGACAGGGGGTTGGGGGCTACACCTTC. It encodes CASSAGQGVGGYTF.

This clonotype was detected ten times or more. This chain uses TRBV27 with TRBJ2-1; D might be TRBD2 (7 bases). The germline V gene encodes CDR1 MNHEY and CDR2 SMNVEV (reference sequence). Trimming left V 5 bases short and J 9 bases short, with 23 bases between. The CDR3 consists of 16 residues. The CDR3 DNA follows: TGTGCCAGCAGTCCCCCCCTGGGGGGGGCGAGCGGTGAGCAGTTCTTC. Amino acids: CASSPPLGGASGEQFF.

This clonotype was found many times. The V call is TRBV29-1, the J call TRBJ2-1; 8 positions match TRBD2. Germline trimming cut 7 bases from V and 0 bases from J; bases unmatched to any gene: 5. This CDR3 is built from 14 residues. Per the germline V gene, CDR1 is SQVTM and CDR2 is ANQGSEA. Here the CDR3 reads CSAGGGSSYNEQFF. The CDR3 DNA sequence: TGCAGCGCGGGGGGGGGAAGCTCCTACAATGAGCAGTTCTTC.

This clonotype came up many times. This chain links TRBV6-1 with TRBJ1-2; D unresolved. Germline CDR1 reads MNHNS; CDR2 reads SASEGT. The CDR3 extends over 13 amino acids. V was shortened by 3 bases and J by 3 bases, with 8 bases between the two germline ends. The CDR3 reads CASSDGVYYGYTF. The DNA for the CDR3 is TGTGCCAGCAGTGACGGGGTCTACTATGGCTACACCTTC.